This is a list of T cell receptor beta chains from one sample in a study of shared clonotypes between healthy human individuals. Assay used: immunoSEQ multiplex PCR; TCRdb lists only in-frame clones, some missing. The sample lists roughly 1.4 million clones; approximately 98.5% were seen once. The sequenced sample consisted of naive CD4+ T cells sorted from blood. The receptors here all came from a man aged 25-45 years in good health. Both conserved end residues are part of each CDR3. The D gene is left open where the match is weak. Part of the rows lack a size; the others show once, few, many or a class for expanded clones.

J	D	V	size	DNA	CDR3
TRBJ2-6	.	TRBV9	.	TGTGCCAGCAGCGTAGCCAGGGGCGCTGGGGCCAACGTCCTGACTTTC	CASSVARGAGANVLTF
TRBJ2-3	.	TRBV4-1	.	TGCGCCAGCAGCTTCAGCGCCACAGATACGCAGTATTTT	CASSFSATDTQYF
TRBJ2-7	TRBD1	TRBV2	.	TGTGCCAGCAGGACCAGGACAGGGTTGACCTACGAGCAGTACTTC	CASRTRTGLTYEQYF
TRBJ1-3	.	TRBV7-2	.	TGTGCCAGCAGCTTGGGAGTCGGCAGGCCTGGAAACACCATATATTTT	CASSLGVGRPGNTIYF
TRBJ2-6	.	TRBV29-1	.	TGCAGCGTTGACAGCCTGACCTCTGGGGCCAACGTCCTGACTTTC	CSVDSLTSGANVLTF
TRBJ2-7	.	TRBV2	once	TGTGCCAGCACCCGGCACGGGGTCTCCCCCCTCGAGCAGTACTTC	CASTRHGVSPLEQYF
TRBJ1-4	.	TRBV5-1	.	TGCGCCAGCAGGGGGGACGTGGGTGAAAAACTGTTTTTT	CASRGDVGEKLFF
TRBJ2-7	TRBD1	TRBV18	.	TGTGCCAGCTCACCACTAACCGGGACAGGGGCCTCCTACGAGCAGTACTTC	CASSPLTGTGASYEQYF
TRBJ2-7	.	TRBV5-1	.	TGCGCCAGCAGCCCCACTAACTCCTACGAGCAGTACTTC	CASSPTNSYEQYF
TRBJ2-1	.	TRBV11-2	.	TGTGCCAGCAGCTTAGTTAGTATCTCCTACAATGAGCAGTTCTTC	CASSLVSISYNEQFF
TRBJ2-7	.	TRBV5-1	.	TGCGCCAGCAGCTTGAGGTCCCAGGGAAACGAGCAGTACTTC	CASSLRSQGNEQYF
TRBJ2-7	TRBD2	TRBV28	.	TGTGCCAGCATTGGACTAGCGGGAACCTACGAGCAGTACTTC	CASIGLAGTYEQYF
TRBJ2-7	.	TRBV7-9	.	TGTGCCAGCAGCTTAGATGGGCCAGGCGCAGCAAGCTACGAGCAGTACTTC	CASSLDGPGAASYEQYF
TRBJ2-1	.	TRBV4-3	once	TGCGCCAGCAGCCAAGAGGAAAGGAATGAGCAGTTCTTC	CASSQEERNEQFF
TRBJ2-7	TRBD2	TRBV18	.	TGTGCCAGCTCACCCAAAGGACTAGCGGGATTCTACTCCTACGAGCAGTACTTC	CASSPKGLAGFYSYEQYF
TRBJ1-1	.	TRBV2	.	TGTGCCAGCAGTTCACAGGTGAACACTGAAGCTTTCTTT	CASSSQVNTEAFF
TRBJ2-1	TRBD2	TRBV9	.	TGTGCCAGCAGCCTAACCCCTAGCGGGAGATGGGCAGATGAGCAGTTCTTC	CASSLTPSGRWADEQFF
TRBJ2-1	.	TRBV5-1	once	TGCGCCAGCAGCTTGGGAGTCTTCTACAATGAGCAGTTCTTC	CASSLGVFYNEQFF
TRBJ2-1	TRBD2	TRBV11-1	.	TGTGCCAGCAGCTCATTCACCGGGAGGGGCAATGAGCAGTTCTTC	CASSSFTGRGNEQFF
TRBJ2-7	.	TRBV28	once	TGTGCCAGCAGTTTCGGGGGAGCTGGCCAGTACTTC	CASSFGGAGQYF
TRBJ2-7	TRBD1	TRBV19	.	TGTGCCAGTAGTGGGTCCCAGGGGGCGCGGCACGAGCAGTACTTC	CASSGSQGARHEQYF
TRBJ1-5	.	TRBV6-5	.	TGTGCCAGCAGGGATACAGCTAATCAGCCCCAGCATTTT	CASRDTANQPQHF
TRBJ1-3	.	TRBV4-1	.	TGCGCCAGCAGCCAAGAGACCAGGAGCTCTGGAAACACCATATATTTT	CASSQETRSSGNTIYF
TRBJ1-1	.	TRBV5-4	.	TGTGCCAGCAGCGTGAGTGGGCCCACTGAAGCTTTCTTT	CASSVSGPTEAFF
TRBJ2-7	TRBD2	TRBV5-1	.	TGCGCCAGCAGCTTGGATCTGGGAGGGCCCTACGAGCAGTACTTC	CASSLDLGGPYEQYF
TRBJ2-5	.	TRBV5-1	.	TGCGCCAGCAGCTTAGGACGGACGCTGGGAGAGACCCAGTACTTC	CASSLGRTLGETQYF
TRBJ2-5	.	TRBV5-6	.	TGTGCCAGCAGCCGCGACAGTAGGGAGACCCAGTACTTC	CASSRDSRETQYF
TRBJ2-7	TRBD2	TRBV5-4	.	TGTGCCAGCAGCTCGACTAGCGGGAGGGCCCGGCAGTACTTC	CASSSTSGRARQYF
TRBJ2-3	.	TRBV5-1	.	TGCGCCAGCACCACAAATGGGGGGACTCACACAGATACGCAGTATTTT	CASTTNGGTHTDTQYF
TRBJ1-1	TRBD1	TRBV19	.	TGTGCCAGTAAGACAGGGGTTGATCGTACTGAAGCTTTCTTT	CASKTGVDRTEAFF
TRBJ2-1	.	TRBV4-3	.	TGCGCCAGCAGCCAAGAAGGCCCAGCAGGGAATGAGCAGTTCTTC	CASSQEGPAGNEQFF
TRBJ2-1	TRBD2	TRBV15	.	TGTGCCACCAGCAGTGAGGGACTAGCGGGAGGAGGTTACAATGAGCAGTTCTTC	CATSSEGLAGGGYNEQFF
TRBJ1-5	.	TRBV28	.	TGTGCCAGCAGTCCCTACGACGGAGACGAGATTCAGCCCCAGCATTTT	CASSPYDGDEIQPQHF
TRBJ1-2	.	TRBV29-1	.	TGCAGCGTTTATGGCGCAGATGGCTACACCTTC	CSVYGADGYTF
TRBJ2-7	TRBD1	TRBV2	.	TGTGCCGGTCAGGGGGCCGGGGCCTACGAGCAGTACTTC	CAGQGAGAYEQYF
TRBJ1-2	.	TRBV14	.	TGTGCCAGCAGCCAAGATCTAAGGCTTGGGTATGGCTACACCTTC	CASSQDLRLGYGYTF
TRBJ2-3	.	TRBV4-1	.	TGCGCCAGCAGCCAAGGGCTTGGGGTGGAGGCAGATACGCAGTATTTT	CASSQGLGVEADTQYF
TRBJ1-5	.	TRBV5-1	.	TGCGCCAGCAGCTTCCAGGGTGGGGGCAATCAGCCCCAGCATTTT	CASSFQGGGNQPQHF
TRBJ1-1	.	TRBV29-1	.	TGCAGCGTTGAAGCCCGTGTGGCGAGGGACACTGAAGCTTTCTTT	CSVEARVARDTEAFF
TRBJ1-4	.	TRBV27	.	TGTGCCAGCAGTTTATTATCAGACAATAATGAAAAACTGTTTTTT	CASSLLSDNNEKLFF
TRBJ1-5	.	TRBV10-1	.	TGCGCCAGCAGTGAGCCGGGACAGCCCCAGCATTTT	CASSEPGQPQHF
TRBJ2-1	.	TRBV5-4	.	TGTGCCAGCAGCTTGGCGGGAGAGGTTGAGCAGTTCTTC	CASSLAGEVEQFF